This TCR beta chain was retrieved from a study of blood T cell repertoires in COVID-19. Study as a whole: Some COVID-19 samples were acute and others convalescent; all came from the United States, Italy and Spain. Sources were T cells, B-cell-depleted T cells, or PBMCs; the material itself was cDNA or gDNA.

In the source study's methods: Amplified reference gene primers provided the basis for estimating nucleated cell counts. Using immunoSEQ multiplex PCR, the repertoire was profiled, and TCRdb retains in-frame clones only, with some absent. That table furnishes V, J and clone size, whereas the DNA furnished D and trimming. The sample has fewer than 200,000 clones; roughly 80% are singletons. Source material: peripheral blood. This sequence was found in a man in his fifties or sixties with acute or convalescent COVID-19.

CDR3 sequence reads: CASTTGNWYGEGTEAFF. The CDR3 DNA sequence: TGCGCCAGCACCACCGGCAACTGGTACGGGGAGGGCACTGAAGCTTTCTTT. The genes are TRBV5-1 and TRBJ1-1; D unclear. The ends were cut back, 6 bases at V and 4 bases at J, with 25 bases in the middle. This CDR3 is built from 17 residues. Per germline, CDR1 SGHRS and CDR2 YFSETQ.